This TCR beta chain originates from a study of blood T cell repertoires in COVID-19 (dated by TCRdb to the early 2020s). Study-wide context: The collaborator samples originated in the United States, Italy and Spain and spanned the acute and convalescent phases of COVID-19. A de-identified subject ID, COVID-19 status, age in years and sex were almost always included in the sample metadata. Samples were obtained from the ongoing ImmuneRACE study (first 160 participants) and from roughly 1,300 subjects provided by 6 global collaborators. The repertoires were released in a freely available public database intended as a resource for research on the immune response to SARS-CoV-2. HLA class I and class II types, where available, came from metadata supplied by the sample provider rather than from assay-based typing. Subjects who had been exposed to COVID-19, were actively infected with it, or had recovered from it provided the deeply sampled blood TCRbeta repertoires that made up the dataset. The prospective study material was composed of cDNA or gDNA derived from T cells, B-cell-depleted T cells, or PBMCs. On the study overall, not on this receptor specifically: The amount of clinical and demographic metadata varied by source and participant and was provided uncurated.

CDR1 and CDR2 were assigned from the germline V gene as SGHVS and FNYEAQ. Spanning cysteine to phenylalanine, the CDR3 consists of 14 amino acids. Only the CDR3 part of the read is kept: 42 bases, read in frame from the first base. Cut back by 0 bases and 2 bases, the V and J ends lie 5 bases apart. As for this clone: The antigen it binds to is not known. Base qualities are not at hand, and no much larger clone is one base apart.

TCRbeta CDR3 regions were amplified from genomic DNA using the immunoSEQ Assay, a bias-controlled multiplex PCR. In the authors' own workflow: The number of nucleated cells in each sample was estimated by amplification of reference gene primers within the assay. To quantify the absolute abundance of each unique TCRbeta CDR3 rearrangement, sequence reads were collapsed and filtered. For each sample, productive Simpson clonality was calculated as the square root of Simpson's diversity index across productive rearrangements. TCRdb limited this immuneACCESS table to in-frame rearrangements with V and J called. A share of clones is missing; checked studies link under half to unresolved V genes, and the rest is unexplained. The V and J calls and the clone size are those of that table, but D and trimming were determined from the DNA. The sample yields around 260,000 clones; around four fifths were counted once. The ten largest account for 4.2% of the sample.

Whole blood was collected in K2EDTA tubes by collaborating institutions according to the institutions' own protocols. For TCRbeta analysis, collaborators shipped samples in one of three forms: frozen whole blood, isolated PBMCs, or DNA extracted from either of those sample types. The receptor's source is a man aged 55 to 70 with acute or convalescent COVID-19. The specimen sequenced was peripheral blood. In this chain, TRBV7-6 is recombined with TRBJ1-3, and TRBD1 may be the D gene, going by 5 matching bases. The CDR3 reads CASSLATAGNTIYF. Read as DNA, the sequence is TGTGCCAGCAGCTTAGCGACAGCTGGAAACACCATATATTTT. Reference TRBV7-6 and TRBJ1-3 genes cover what lies past the CDR3, so the full variable domain is GAGVSQSPRYKVTKRGQDVALRCDPISGHVSLYWYRQALGQGPEFLTYFNYEAQQDKSGLPNDRFSAERPEGSISTLTIQRTEQRDSAMYRCASSLATAGNTIYFGEGSWLTVV.